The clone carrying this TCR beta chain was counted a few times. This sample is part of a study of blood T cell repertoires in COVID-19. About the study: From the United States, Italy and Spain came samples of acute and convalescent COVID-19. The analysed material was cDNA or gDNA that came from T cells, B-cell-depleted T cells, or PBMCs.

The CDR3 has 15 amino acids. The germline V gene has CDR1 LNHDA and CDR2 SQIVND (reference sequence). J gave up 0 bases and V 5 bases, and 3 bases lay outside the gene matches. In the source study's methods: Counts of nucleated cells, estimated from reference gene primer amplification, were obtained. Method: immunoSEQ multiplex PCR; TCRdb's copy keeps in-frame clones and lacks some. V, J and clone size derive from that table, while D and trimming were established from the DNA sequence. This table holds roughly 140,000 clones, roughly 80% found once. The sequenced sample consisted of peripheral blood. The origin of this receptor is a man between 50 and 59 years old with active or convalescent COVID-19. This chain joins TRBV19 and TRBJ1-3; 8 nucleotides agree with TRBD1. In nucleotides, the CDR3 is TGTGCCAGTAGTGGGGACAGGAACTCTGGAAACACCATATATTTT. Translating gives CASSGDRNSGNTIYF.